This TCR beta chain was recovered during a study of T cells in Graves' hyperthyroidism and ophthalmopathy. Overall study results and limits: Blood shared most expanded thyroid clonotypes above 0.001. It was a median about 6 months before onset that the model predicted ophthalmopathy.

Diagnoses used clinical symptoms, serum thyroxine and TRAb, thyroid ultrasound and orbital computed tomography. A roughly 9.1 ml volume of fresh peripheral blood provided the PBMCs. The CDR3 is 16 amino acids. V lost 3 bases to trimming and J lost 9 bases; unmatched junction nucleotides: 8. CDR1 and CDR2 (germline): SGHTA, FQGNSA. RNA transcripts were the template for amplifying TCR beta CDR3 regions. Carried out on the TCR CDR3, a first-round RT-PCR used the HTBI primer set. In TCRdb, the multiplex PCR reads were re-called with MiXCR into one record per CDR3 protein. The table has approximately 600,000 distinct CDR3 sequences, about 20% seen once. This clonotype was counted between two and nine times. Its antigen is as yet unknown.

The sequenced sample was blood. The genes are TRBV7-2 and TRBJ2-1; TRBD2 matches 13 bases. This TCR was recovered from a man aged 25 to 45 with Graves' ophthalmopathy. The CDR3 nucleotides are TGTGCCAGCAGCTTTAGGGGGACTAGCGGGGAGGCTGAGCAGTTCTTC. Translated, it gives CASSFRGTSGEAEQFF.